This T cell receptor beta chain was documented in a study of blood T cells in healthy people across ages. From germline, CDR1 is KGHSH and CDR2 LQKENI. The CDR3 is 15 amino acids. J was trimmed by 3 bases and V by 3 bases; bases with no gene match: 4. Sample-barcoded 5' priming and a J-beta primer mix drove a second PCR of roughly 7 to 11 cycles. Via MiXCR, TCRdb re-called the 5' RACE reads, giving one row per CDR3 protein. This sample has some 320,000 distinct CDR3 sequences, with 27% found just once. The TCR comes from a woman between 65 and 79 years old in good health. The chain is built from TRBV18 and TRBJ2-5, with 10 positions matching TRBD1. The sample comprised blood. The CDR3 DNA sequence: TGTGCCAGCTCACCCCTGACAGGGGGCGAAGAGACCCAGTACTTC. Its protein is CASSPLTGGEETQYF.